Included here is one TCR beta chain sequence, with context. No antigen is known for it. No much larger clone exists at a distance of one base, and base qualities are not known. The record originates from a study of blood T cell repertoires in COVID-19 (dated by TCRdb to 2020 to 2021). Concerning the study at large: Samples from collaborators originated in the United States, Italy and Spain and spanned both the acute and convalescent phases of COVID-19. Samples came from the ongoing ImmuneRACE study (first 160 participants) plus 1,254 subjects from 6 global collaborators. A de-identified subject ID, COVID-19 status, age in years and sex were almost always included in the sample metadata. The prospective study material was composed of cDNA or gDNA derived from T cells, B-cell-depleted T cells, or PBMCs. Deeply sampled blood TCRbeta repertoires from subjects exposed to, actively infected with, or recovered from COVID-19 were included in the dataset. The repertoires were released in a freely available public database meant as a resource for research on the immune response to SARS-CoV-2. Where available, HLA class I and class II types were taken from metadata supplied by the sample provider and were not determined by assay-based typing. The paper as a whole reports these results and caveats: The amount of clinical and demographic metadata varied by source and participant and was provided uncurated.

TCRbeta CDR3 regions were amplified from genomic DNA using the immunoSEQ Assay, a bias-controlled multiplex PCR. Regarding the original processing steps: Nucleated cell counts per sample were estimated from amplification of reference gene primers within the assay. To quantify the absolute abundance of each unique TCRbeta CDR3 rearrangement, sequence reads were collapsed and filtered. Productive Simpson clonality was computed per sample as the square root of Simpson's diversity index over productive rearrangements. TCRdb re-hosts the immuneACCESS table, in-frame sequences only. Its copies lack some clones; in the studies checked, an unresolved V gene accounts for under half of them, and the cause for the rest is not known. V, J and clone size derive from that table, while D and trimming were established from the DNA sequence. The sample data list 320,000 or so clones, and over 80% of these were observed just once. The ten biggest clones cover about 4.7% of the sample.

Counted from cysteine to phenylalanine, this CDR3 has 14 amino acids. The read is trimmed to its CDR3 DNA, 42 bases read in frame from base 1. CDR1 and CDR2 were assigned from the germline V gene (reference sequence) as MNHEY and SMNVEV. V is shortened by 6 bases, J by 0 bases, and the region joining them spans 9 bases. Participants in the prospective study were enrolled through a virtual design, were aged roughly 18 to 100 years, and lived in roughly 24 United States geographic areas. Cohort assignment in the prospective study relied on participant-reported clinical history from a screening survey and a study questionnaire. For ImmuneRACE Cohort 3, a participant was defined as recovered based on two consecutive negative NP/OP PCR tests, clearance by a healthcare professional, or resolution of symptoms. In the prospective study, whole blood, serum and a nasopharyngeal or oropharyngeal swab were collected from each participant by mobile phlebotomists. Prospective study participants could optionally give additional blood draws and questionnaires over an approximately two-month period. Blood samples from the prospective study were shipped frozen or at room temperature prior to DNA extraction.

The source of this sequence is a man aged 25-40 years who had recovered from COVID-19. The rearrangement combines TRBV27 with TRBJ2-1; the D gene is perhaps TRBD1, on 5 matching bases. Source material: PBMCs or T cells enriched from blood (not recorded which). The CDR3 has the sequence CASRRQSSYNEQFF. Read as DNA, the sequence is TGTGCCAGCAGGAGACAGAGCTCCTACAATGAGCAGTTCTTC.